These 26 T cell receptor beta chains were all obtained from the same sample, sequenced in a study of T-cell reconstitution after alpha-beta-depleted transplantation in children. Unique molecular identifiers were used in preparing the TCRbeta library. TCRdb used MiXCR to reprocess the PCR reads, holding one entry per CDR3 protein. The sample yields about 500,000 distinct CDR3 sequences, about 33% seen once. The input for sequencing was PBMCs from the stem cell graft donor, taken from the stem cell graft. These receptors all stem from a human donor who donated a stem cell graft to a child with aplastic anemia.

CDR3 bases: TGCGCCAGCAGCTTGGTCCAGCGGCACGAGCAGTACTTC. This sequence encodes CASSLVQRHEQYF. This chain connects TRBV5-1 to TRBJ2-7; the D gene is possibly TRBD2 (5 bases). The V end was cut by 0 bases, the J end by 5 bases, with 9 bases between. Germline V gene sequence: CDR1 SGHRS, CDR2 YFSETQ. The CDR3 runs to 13 residues.

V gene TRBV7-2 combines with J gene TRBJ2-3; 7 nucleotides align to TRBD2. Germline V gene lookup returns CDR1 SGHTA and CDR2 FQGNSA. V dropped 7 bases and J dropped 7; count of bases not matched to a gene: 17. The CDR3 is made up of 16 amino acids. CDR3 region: CASIPKGGRERNTQYF. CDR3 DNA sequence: TGTGCCAGCATCCCGAAAGGAGGGCGGGAGAGGAATACGCAGTATTTT.

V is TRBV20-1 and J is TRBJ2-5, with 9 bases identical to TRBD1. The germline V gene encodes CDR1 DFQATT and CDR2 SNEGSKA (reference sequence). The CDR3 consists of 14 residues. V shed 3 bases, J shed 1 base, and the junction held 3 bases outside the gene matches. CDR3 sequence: CSASRTGVQETQYF. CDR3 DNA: TGCAGTGCTAGTAGGACAGGGGTCCAAGAGACCCAGTACTTC.

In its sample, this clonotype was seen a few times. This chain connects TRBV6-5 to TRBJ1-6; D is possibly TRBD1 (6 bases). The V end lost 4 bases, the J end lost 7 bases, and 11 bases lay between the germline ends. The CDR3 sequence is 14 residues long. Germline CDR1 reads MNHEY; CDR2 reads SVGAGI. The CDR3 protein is CASSSTGPNSPLHF. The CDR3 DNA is TGTGCCAGCAGTTCGACAGGTCCGAATTCACCCCTCCACTTT.

The CDR3 sequence: CSASLGVYTEAFF. The DNA for the CDR3 is TGCAGTGCTAGTTTGGGAGTCTACACTGAAGCTTTCTTT. The chain carries TRBV20-1 and TRBJ1-1; D is undetermined. The CDR3 spans 13 residues. Looked up from germline, CDR1 is DFQATT and CDR2 is SNEGSKA (reference sequence). Trimming removed 3 bases at V and 3 bases at J, with 11 bases between.

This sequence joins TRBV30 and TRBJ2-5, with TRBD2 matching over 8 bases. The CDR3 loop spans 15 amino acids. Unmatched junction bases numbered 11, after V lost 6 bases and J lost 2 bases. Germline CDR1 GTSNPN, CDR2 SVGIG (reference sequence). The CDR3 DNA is TGTGCCTGCTCCGCGGGAGGCCGCAGGCAAGAGACCCAGTACTTC. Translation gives CACSAGGRRQETQYF.

The DNA of the CDR3 is TGTGCCAGCAGTTCTCCGAGGACAGGGAGTGAGCAGTTCTTC. Amino acid sequence: CASSSPRTGSEQFF. The V call is TRBV12-3 or TRBV12-4, the J call TRBJ2-1, with TRBD1 matching over 8 bases. Losses at the gene ends were 4 bases for V and 9 bases for J; bases not matched to a gene: 8. This CDR3 region has 14 residues.

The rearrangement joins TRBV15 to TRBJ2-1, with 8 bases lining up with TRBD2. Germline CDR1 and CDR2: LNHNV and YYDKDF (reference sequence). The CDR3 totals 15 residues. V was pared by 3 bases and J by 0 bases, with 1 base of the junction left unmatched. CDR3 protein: CATSRSGSSYNEQFF. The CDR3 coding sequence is TGTGCCACCAGCAGGAGCGGGAGCTCCTACAATGAGCAGTTCTTC.

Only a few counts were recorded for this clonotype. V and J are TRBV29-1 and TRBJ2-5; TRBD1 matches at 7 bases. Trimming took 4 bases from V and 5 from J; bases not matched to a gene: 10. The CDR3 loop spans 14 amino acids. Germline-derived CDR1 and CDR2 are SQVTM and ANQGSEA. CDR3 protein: CSVGQFDRDETQYF. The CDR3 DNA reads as TGCAGCGTTGGGCAGTTCGACAGGGATGAGACCCAGTACTTC.

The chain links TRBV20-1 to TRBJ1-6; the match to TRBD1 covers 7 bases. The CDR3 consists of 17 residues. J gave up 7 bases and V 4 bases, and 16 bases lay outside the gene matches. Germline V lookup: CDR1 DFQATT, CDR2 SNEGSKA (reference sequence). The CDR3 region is CSANSSRRQGRNSPLHF. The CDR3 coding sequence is TGCAGTGCTAACAGTTCAAGGAGACAGGGTCGGAATTCACCCCTCCACTTT.

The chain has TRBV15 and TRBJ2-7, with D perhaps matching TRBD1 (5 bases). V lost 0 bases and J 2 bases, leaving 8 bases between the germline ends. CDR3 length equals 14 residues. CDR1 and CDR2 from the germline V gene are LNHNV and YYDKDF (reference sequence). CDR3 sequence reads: CATSRERGAYEQYV. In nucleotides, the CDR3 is TGTGCCACCAGCAGAGAAAGGGGCGCCTACGAGCAGTACGTC.

The CDR3 DNA is TGTGCCAGCAGTTTAAGGAGGGACGCCCTAGATGGCTACACCTTC. Its protein is CASSLRRDALDGYTF. The chain uses TRBV28 and TRBJ1-2, with D possibly TRBD1 on 5 matching bases. Germline values: CDR1 MDHEN, CDR2 SYDVKM. The CDR3 runs 15 residues. The V and J ends lost 2 bases and 6 bases respectively, with 16 bases between them.

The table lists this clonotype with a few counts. The CDR3 protein is CASSPRDRTYEQYF. CDR3 nucleotides: TGTGCCAGCAGCCCGAGGGACAGAACCTACGAGCAGTACTTC. The genes are TRBV6-2 or TRBV6-3 and TRBJ2-7, with 7 positions matching TRBD1. V gave up 6 bases and J gave up 2 bases; unmatched junction bases: 7. Germline values: CDR1 MNHEY, CDR2 SVGEGT. The CDR3 runs 14 residues.

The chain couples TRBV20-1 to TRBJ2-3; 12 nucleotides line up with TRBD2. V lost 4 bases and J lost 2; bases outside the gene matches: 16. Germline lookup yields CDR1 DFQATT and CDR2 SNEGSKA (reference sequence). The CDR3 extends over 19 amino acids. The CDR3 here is CSANALTSGSQRNTDTQYF. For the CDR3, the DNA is TGCAGTGCTAATGCGCTGACTAGCGGGAGTCAGCGGAACACAGATACGCAGTATTTT.

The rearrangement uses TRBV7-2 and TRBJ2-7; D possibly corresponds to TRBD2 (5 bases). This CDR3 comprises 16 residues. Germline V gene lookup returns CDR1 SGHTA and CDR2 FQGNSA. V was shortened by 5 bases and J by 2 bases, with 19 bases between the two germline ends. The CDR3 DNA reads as TGTGCCAGCAGCAAATACATGGGAGTGAACCCCTACGAGCAGTACTTC. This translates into CASSKYMGVNPYEQYF.

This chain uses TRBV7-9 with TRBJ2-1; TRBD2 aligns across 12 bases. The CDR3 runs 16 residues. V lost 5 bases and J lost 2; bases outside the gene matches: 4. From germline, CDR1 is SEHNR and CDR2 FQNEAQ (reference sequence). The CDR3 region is CASSPLAGGTYNEQFF. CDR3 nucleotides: TGTGCCAGCAGCCCACTAGCGGGAGGCACCTACAATGAGCAGTTCTTC. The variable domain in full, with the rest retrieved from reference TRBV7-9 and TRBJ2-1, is DTGVSQNPRHKITKRGQNVTFRCDPISEHNRLYWYRQTLGQGPEFLTYFQNEAQLEKSRLLSDRFSAERPKGSFSTLEIQRTEQGDSAMYLCASSPLAGGTYNEQFFGPGTRLTVL.

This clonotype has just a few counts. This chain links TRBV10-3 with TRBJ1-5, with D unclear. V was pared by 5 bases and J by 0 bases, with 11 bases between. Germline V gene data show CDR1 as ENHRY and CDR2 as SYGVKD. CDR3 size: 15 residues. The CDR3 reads CAISTQADSNQPQHF. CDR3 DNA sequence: TGTGCCATCAGTACCCAGGCCGATAGCAATCAGCCCCAGCATTTT.

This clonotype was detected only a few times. CDR3 sequence (DNA): TGTGCCAGCAGCCTTAACGGGAGGGCCTATAGCTCCTACAATGAGCAGTTCTTC. It is translated as CASSLNGRAYSSYNEQFF. This chain connects TRBV6-1 to TRBJ2-1; 8 bases align to TRBD2. V dropped 6 bases and J dropped 0; count of bases not matched to a gene: 13. This CDR3 spans 18 amino acids. From germline, CDR1 is MNHNS and CDR2 SASEGT.

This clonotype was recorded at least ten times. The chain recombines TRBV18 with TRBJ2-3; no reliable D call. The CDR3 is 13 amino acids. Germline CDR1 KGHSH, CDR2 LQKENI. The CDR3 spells CAGSHPSTDTQYF. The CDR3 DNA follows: TGTGCTGGTTCGCACCCTAGCACAGATACGCAGTATTTT. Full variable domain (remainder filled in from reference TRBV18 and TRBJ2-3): NAGVMQNPRHLVRRRGQEARLRCSPMKGHSHVYWYRQLPEEGLKFMVYLQKENIIDESGMPKERFSAEFPKEGPSILRIQQVVRGDSAAYFCAGSHPSTDTQYFGPGTRLTVL.

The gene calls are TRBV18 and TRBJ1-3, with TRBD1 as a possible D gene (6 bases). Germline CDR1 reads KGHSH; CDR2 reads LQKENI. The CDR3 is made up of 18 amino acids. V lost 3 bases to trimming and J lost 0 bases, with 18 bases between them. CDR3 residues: CASSPGGRAVSSGNTIYF. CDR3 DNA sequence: TGTGCCAGCTCACCGGGGGGCAGAGCGGTCAGCTCTGGAAACACCATATATTTT.

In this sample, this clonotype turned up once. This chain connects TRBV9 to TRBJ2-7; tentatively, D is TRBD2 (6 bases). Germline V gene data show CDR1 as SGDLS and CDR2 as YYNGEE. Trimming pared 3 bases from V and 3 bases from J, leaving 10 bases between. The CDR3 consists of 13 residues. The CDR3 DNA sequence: TGTGCCAGCAGCGGCGGCGGGGACTACGAGCAGTACTTC. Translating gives CASSGGGDYEQYF. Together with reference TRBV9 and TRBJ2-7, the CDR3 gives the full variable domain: DSGVTQTPKHLITATGQRVTLRCSPRSGDLSVYWYQQSLDQGLQFLIQYYNGEERAKGNILERFSAQQFPDLHSELNLSSLELGDSALYFCASSGGGDYEQYFGPGTRLTVT.

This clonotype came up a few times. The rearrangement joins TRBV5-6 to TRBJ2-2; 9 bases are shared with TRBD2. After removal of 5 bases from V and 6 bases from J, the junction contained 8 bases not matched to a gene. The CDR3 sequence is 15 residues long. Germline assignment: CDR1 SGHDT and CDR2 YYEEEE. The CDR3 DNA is TGTGCCAGCAGACCCAGCGGGGGGCGACCCGGGGAGCTGTTTTTT. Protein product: CASRPSGGRPGELFF.

DNA of the CDR3: TGTGCCAGCTCACCACAGGGCGGCTATGGCTACACCTTC. Protein: CASSPQGGYGYTF. This rearrangement joins TRBV18 to TRBJ1-2; D is ambiguous. The CDR3 length is 13 residues. CDR1 and CDR2 from the germline V gene are KGHSH and LQKENI. V was shortened by 1 base and J by 4 bases, with 7 bases between the two germline ends.

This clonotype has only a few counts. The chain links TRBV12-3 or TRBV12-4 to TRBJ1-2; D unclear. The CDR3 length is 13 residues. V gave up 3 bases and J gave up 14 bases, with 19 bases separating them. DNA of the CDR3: TGTGCCAGCAGTTTCACCGAGCCCCCTAGTTCGACCTTC. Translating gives CASSFTEPPSSTF.

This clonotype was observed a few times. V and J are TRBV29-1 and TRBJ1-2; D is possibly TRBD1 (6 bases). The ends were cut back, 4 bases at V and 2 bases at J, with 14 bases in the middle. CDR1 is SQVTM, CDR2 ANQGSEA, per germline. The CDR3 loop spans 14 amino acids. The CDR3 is CSVGSRTGNYGYTF. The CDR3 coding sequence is TGCAGCGTTGGGTCACGTACAGGGAACTATGGCTACACCTTC.

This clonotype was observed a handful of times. As DNA, the CDR3 is TGTGCCAGCAGCCAAGACGGGCTGCTTCCCTACAATGAGCAGTTCTTC. It yields the protein CASSQDGLLPYNEQFF. The rearrangement uses TRBV4-2 and TRBJ2-1; D unclear. Trimming removed 0 bases at V and 2 bases at J, with 11 bases between. The CDR3 loop spans 16 amino acids. CDR1 and CDR2 (germline): LGHNA, YNFKEQ.